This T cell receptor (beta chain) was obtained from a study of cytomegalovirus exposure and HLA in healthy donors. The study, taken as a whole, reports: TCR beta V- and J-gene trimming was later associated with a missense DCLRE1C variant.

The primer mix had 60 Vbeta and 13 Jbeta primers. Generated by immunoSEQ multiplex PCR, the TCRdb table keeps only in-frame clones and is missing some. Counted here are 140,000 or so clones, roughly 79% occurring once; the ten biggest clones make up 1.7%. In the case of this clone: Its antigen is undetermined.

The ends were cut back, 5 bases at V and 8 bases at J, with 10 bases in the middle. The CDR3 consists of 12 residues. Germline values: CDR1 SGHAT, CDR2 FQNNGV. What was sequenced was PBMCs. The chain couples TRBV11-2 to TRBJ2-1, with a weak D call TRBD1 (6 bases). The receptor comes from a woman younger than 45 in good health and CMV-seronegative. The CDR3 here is CASSRNRDEQFF. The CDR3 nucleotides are TGTGCCAGCAGCCGTAACAGGGATGAGCAGTTCTTC.